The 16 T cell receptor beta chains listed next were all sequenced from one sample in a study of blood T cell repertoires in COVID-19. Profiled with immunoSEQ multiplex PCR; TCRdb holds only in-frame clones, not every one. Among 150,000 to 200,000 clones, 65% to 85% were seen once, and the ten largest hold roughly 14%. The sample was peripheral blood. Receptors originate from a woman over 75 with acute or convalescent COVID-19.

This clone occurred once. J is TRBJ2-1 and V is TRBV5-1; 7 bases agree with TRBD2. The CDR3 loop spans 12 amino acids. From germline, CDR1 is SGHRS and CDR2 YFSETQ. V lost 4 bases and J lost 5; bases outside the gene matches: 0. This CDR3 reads CASSRGDNEQFF. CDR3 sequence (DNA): TGCGCCAGCAGCCGGGGGGACAATGAGCAGTTCTTC. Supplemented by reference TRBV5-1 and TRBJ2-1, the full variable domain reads KAGVTQTPRYLIKTRGQQVTLSCSPISGHRSVSWYQQTPGQGLQFLFEYFSETQRNKGNFPGRFSGRQFSNSRSEMNVSTLELGDSALYLCASSRGDNEQFFGPGTRLTVL.

CDR3 amino acids: CASRVSGTGAQHF. The CDR3 DNA reads TGTGCCAGCAGGGTCTCCGGGACAGGGGCCCAGCATTTT. V and J are TRBV2 and TRBJ1-5; 10 positions match TRBD1. The CDR3 length is 13 residues. Germline V CDR1 and CDR2: SNHLY, FYNNEI. After removal of 6 bases from V and 11 bases from J, the junction contained 7 bases not matched to a gene. Combining the CDR3 with reference TRBV2 and TRBJ1-5 gives the whole variable domain EPEVTQTPSHQVTQMGQEVILRCVPISNHLYFYWYRQILGQKVEFLVSFYNNEISEKSEIFDDQFSVERPDGSNFTLKIRSTKLEDSAMYFCASRVSGTGAQHFGDGTRLSIL.

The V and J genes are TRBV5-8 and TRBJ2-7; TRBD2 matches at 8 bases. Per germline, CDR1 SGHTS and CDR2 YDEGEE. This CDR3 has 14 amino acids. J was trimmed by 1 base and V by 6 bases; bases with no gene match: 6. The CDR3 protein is CASIERGFSYEQYF. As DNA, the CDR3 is TGTGCCAGCATCGAGCGGGGGTTTTCCTACGAGCAGTACTTC.

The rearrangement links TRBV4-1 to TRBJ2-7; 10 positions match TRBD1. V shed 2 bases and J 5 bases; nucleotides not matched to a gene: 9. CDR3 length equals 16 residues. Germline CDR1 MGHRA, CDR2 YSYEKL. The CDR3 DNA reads TGCGCCAGCAGCCAATTTGGGTCCGGGACAGGGGACGAGCAGTACTTC. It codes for CASSQFGSGTGDEQYF.

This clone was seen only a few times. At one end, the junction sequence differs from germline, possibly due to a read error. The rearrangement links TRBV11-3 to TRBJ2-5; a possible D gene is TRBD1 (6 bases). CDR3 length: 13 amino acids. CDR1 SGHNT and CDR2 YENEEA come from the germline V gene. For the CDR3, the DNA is TGTGCCAGCAGCCCCCGGGGACAAGGGACCCAGTACTTC. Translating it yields CASSPRGQGTQYF. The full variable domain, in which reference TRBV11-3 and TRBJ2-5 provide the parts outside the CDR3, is EAGVVQSPRYKIIEKKQPVAFWCNPISGHNTLYWYLQNLGQGPELLIRYENEEAVDDSQLPKDRFSAERLKGVDSTLKIQPAELGDSAVYLCASSPRGQGTQYFGPGTRLLVL.

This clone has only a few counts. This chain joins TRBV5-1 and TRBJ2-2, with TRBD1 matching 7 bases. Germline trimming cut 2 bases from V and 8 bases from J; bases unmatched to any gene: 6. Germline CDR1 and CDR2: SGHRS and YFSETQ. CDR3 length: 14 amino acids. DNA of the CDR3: TGCGCCAGCAGCTTCCGGGACAGAATTGGGGAGCTGTTTTTT. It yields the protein CASSFRDRIGELFF.

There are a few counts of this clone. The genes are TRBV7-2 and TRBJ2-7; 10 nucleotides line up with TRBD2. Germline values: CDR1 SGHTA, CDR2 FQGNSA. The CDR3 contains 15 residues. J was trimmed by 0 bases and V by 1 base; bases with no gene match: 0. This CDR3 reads CASSLVAGGSYEQYF. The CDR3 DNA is TGTGCCAGCAGCTTAGTAGCGGGAGGCTCCTACGAGCAGTACTTC.

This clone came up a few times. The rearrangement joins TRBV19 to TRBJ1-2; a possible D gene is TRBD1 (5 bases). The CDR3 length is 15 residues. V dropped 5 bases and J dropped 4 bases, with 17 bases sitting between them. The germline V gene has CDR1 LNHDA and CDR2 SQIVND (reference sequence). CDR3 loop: CASSGGSDILYGYTF. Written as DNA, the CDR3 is TGTGCCAGTAGTGGGGGGTCCGACATCCTCTATGGCTACACCTTC.

The CDR3 sequence is CASGLGGSNQPQHF. The CDR3, as DNA: TGTGCTAGTGGTTTAGGAGGGAGCAATCAGCCCCAGCATTTT. This rearrangement joins TRBV12-5 to TRBJ1-5; D uncertain. The length of the CDR3 is 14 residues. CDR1 LGHNT and CDR2 FRNRAP come from the germline V gene. Trimming took off 3 bases at V and 1 base at J, with 7 bases between the two ends.

In DNA form, the CDR3 reads TGTGCCAGCAGCCAGGGGGCGCAGGGCACCGGGGAGCTGTTTTTT. It codes for CASSQGAQGTGELFF. The chain joins TRBV6-5 to TRBJ2-2; 8 bases line up with TRBD1. Germline CDR1 is MNHEY and CDR2 is SVGAGI. Trimming removed 6 bases from V and 4 bases from J; junction bases left unmatched: 7. The CDR3 totals 15 residues.

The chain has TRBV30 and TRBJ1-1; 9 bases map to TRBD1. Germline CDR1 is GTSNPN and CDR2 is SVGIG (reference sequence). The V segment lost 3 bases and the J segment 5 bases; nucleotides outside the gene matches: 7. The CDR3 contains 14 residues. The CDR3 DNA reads TGTGCCTGGAGGCAACAGGGGGCGGCTACTGAAGCTTTCTTT. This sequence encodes CAWRQQGAATEAFF.

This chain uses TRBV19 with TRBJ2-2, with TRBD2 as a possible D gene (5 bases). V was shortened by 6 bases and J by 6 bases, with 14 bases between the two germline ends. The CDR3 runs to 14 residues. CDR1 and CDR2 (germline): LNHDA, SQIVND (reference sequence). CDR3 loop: CASSKVGVSGELFF. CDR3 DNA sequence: TGTGCCAGTAGCAAAGTCGGGGTATCCGGGGAGCTGTTTTTT.

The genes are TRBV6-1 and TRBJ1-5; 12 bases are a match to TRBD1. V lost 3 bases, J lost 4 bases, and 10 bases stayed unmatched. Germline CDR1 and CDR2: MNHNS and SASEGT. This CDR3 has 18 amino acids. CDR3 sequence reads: CASSDGTGGGLRNQPQHF. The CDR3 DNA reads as TGTGCCAGCAGTGACGGGACAGGGGGCGGATTGAGGAATCAGCCCCAGCATTTT.

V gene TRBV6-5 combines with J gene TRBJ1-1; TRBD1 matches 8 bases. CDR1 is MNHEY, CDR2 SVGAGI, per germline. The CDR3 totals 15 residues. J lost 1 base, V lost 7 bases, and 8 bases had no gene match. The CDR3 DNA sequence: TGTGCCAGCAACCGTGACAGGGGAGGGAACACTGAAGCTTTCTTT. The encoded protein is CASNRDRGGNTEAFF.

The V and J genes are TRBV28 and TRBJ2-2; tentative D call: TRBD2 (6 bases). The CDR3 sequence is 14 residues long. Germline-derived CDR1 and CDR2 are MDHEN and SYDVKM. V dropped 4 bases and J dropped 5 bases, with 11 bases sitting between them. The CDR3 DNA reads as TGTGCCAGCAGTTCCGGGGGAAGGACCGGGGAGCTGTTTTTT. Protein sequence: CASSSGGRTGELFF.

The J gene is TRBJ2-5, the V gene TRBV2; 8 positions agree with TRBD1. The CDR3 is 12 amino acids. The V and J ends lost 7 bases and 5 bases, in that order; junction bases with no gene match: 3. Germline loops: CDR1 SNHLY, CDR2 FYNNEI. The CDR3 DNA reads TGTGCCAGCACAGGGGGCCGGGAGACCCAGTACTTC. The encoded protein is CASTGGRETQYF.